One T cell receptor (beta chain) is described in this entry. There is no known antigen for this receptor. No per-base quality is available; no much larger clone lies one base away. TCRbeta CDR3 regions were amplified from genomic DNA using the immunoSEQ Assay, a bias-controlled multiplex PCR. In the paper's pipeline: Within the assay, amplification of reference gene primers was used to estimate how many nucleated cells each sample contained. Sequence reads were collapsed and filtered to measure the absolute abundance of every unique TCRbeta CDR3 rearrangement. Productive Simpson clonality was computed per sample as the square root of Simpson's diversity index over productive rearrangements. Not all clones reach the TCRdb copy of this immuneACCESS table, which keeps in-frame sequences only. Checked studies attribute under half of the gap to unresolved V genes and leave the rest unexplained. V, J and clone size reflect that table, while D and trimming were determined from the DNA. This sample lists over 150,000 clones; approximately 82% were detected once. The ten largest account for roughly a tenth of the sample.

The germline V gene yields SGDLS for CDR1 and YYNGEE for CDR2. The germline V end is reduced by 0 bases and the J end by 0 bases; junction bases left unmatched: 6. CDR3 length: 18 amino acids, cysteine to phenylalanine. Just the 54-base CDR3 DNA is kept, in frame starting at base 1. The collaborating institutions used their own protocols to collect whole blood in K2EDTA tubes. Collaborator samples were shipped for TCRbeta analysis as frozen whole blood, isolated PBMCs, or DNA extracted from either sample type. The data were obtained in a study of blood T cell repertoires in COVID-19 (dated by TCRdb to the early 2020s). With respect to the entire study: The collaborator samples originated in the United States, Italy and Spain and spanned the acute and convalescent phases of COVID-19. The material from the prospective study consisted of cDNA or gDNA derived from T cells, B-cell-depleted T cells, or PBMCs. Subjects who had been exposed to COVID-19, were actively infected with it, or had recovered from it provided the deeply sampled blood TCRbeta repertoires that made up the dataset. A freely available public database, intended as a resource for researchers studying the immune response to SARS-CoV-2, is where the repertoires were released. The samples were drawn from two sources: the first 160 participants of the ongoing ImmuneRACE study, and 1,200 or so subjects contributed by 6 global collaborators. A de-identified subject ID, COVID-19 status, age in years and sex were almost always included in the sample metadata. HLA class I and class II types, where available, came from metadata supplied by the sample provider rather than from assay-based typing.

Study-wide findings and limitations: Clinical and demographic metadata were provided uncurated, with the amount varying by source and participant.

The sample consisted of peripheral blood. The V and J genes are TRBV9 and TRBJ2-6; 7 bases in between match TRBD2. This TCR came from an elderly woman with active or convalescent COVID-19. The sequenced DNA is TGTGCCAGCAGCGTAGCGGCGGGAGACAACTCTGGGGCCAACGTCCTGACTTTC. This codes for CASSVAAGDNSGANVLTF.